This T cell receptor (beta chain) derives from a study of glioma-infiltrating T cells after dendritic cell vaccination. For the study at large: Autologous tumor lysate was loaded overnight onto monocyte-derived dendritic cells grown approximately 7 days with IL-4 and GM-CSF. Three intradermal dendritic cell vaccine injections were given every two weeks. The study's findings and limits: TCR clonality showed no direct relationship with survival.

The table lists this clone with a count of one. Its antigen is not identified. V dropped 4 bases and J dropped 2; count of bases not matched to a gene: 2. The CDR3 sequence is 13 residues long. The germline V gene has CDR1 MNHNS and CDR2 SASEGT. The method was immunoSEQ multiplex PCR; TCRdb's version includes in-frame clones alone and lacks a portion of them. The top ten clones hold 2.5% to 3% of a sample with some 24,000 clones, approximately 89% of them seen once. The time point was: after dendritic cell vaccination, including at tumor progression/relapse. V gene TRBV6-1 combines with J gene TRBJ2-7; 7 nucleotides line up with TRBD2. The specimen was blood, collected after dendritic cell vaccination. This TCR was recovered from a human donor with glioblastoma. The chain's CDR3 is CASSGEGTYEQYF. CDR3 coding DNA: TGTGCCAGCAGTGGGGAGGGGACCTACGAGCAGTACTTC.